This T cell receptor (beta chain) was captured by sequencing in a study of T cell responses to AZD1222 COVID-19 vaccine (dated by TCRdb to the early 2020s). Regarding the study in general: TCR sequencing was performed for 230 to 250 trial participants, of whom about 210 were given two doses of AZD1222 and roughly 25 were given two doses of MenACWY control vaccine. Enrollment into the trials was organized by age into subgroups of 18-55, 56-69 and 70-plus years, and those subgroups contained roughly 160, 29 and 62 TCR-sequenced participants, respectively.

The CDR3 regions of human TCRbeta chains were subjected to immunosequencing. The authors' analysis ran thus. TCRs in the repertoires were compared against a reference library of SARS-CoV-2-specific TCRs that had been generated with the MIRA antigen-specificity platform. Breadth meant the fraction of unique TCRs that were SARS-CoV-2-associated, whereas depth meant the fraction of total T cells that were SARS-CoV-2-associated. Each spike-specific TCR was assigned to its reactive spike region and to a CD4 or CD8 class using the MIRA data. Log10-transformed breadth and depth values were compared by one-way ANOVA with Sidak's multiple comparisons tests. TCRdb obtained this table from immuneACCESS and retained in-frame rearrangements with V and J assigned. These tables miss some clones; where compared with another copy, unresolved V genes account for less than half of the shortfall, and the remainder is unexplained. V, J and clone size reflect that table, while D and trimming were determined from the DNA. This sample lists about 110,000 clones; approximately 90% were detected once. Jointly, the top ten make up 3.1% of the sample.

Notes on this clone: No antigen is known for it. No base quality values were provided; no much bigger clone lies one nucleotide off.

The time point label of this sample denotes: baseline before first vaccination. The treatment or condition label, read with the paper, signifies: meningococcal conjugate vaccine given as trial control. Vaccinee samples came from UK trials COV001 and COV002, including a single-blind randomized controlled phase 2/3 trial of AZD1222 (ChAdOx1 nCoV-19) in healthy adults. For TCRbeta chain sequencing, PBMC samples from trial participants were taken at day 0 and at day 28 after the second dose. Broad study findings and their caveats: Epitopes outside the regions mutated in the B.1.351 and B.1.1.7 variants were reportedly recognized by nearly half of the unique spike-specific TCRs. A significant rise in spike-specific TCR breadth and depth was observed after two AZD1222 doses relative to day 0 and relative to MenACWY recipients. Vaccine-associated CD4 TCRs spanned the whole spike protein, with dominant responses in regions 160-218 and 743-854. Participants were mostly white British, with more females than males. The authors suggested clonal diversity may have been underestimated. Because no day 14 peak-response samples were available, the repertoires could be characterized only after the peak T cell response. In the small 56-69-year group, the increase in depth fell short of significance, most likely because of low power. Conclusions about previously exposed vaccinees were limited because only six AZD1222 recipients were SARS-CoV-2 seropositive at baseline.

Cut back by 3 bases and 3 bases, the V and J ends lie 11 bases apart. Looking up the germline V gene yields CDR1 LGHNA and CDR2 YNFKEQ. The CDR3 contains 14 residues, cysteine and phenylalanine counted. Of the read, only the CDR3 DNA is kept; its 42 bases are in frame from base 1. This sample comprised peripheral blood, obtained on day 0 of MenACWY control vaccination. This receptor was taken from an adult in good health. The chain joins TRBV4-2 to TRBJ1-1; too little of a D gene remains to name it. The nucleotide sequence reads as follows: TGTGCCAGCAGCCACCGAAGTCCGGACACTGAAGCTTTCTTT. Its coded protein is CASSHRSPDTEAFF.